The sequence of this T cell receptor beta chain was determined in a study of blood T cell repertoires in COVID-19. The overall study: From the United States, Italy and Spain came samples of acute and convalescent COVID-19.

Method: immunoSEQ multiplex PCR; TCRdb's copy keeps in-frame clones and lacks some. The sample comprises fewer than 350,000 clones, about nine tenths of which are singletons, and roughly 12% rests with the top ten. Input material: peripheral blood. The clonotype originates from a woman aged 30 to 39 with COVID-19, enrolled during active disease.

The CDR3 loop is CASSPPRRDRVDQPQHF. The CDR3, as DNA: TGTGCCAGCAGTCCGCCTAGGCGGGACAGGGTGGATCAGCCCCAGCATTTT. The chain links TRBV28 to TRBJ1-5; TRBD1 agrees at 9 bases. CDR1 is MDHEN and CDR2 is SYDVKM in the germline V gene. V dropped 5 bases and J dropped 5; count of bases not matched to a gene: 13. CDR3 length: 17 amino acids.